This T cell receptor beta chain was sequenced for a study of T cells after yellow fever vaccination. Study summary: Preparation used SMART-Seq v4 Ultra Low Input for the low-cell-number fractions.

5'RACE template switching added a universal primer site and UMIs to TCR cDNA. TCRdb used MiXCR to reprocess the 5' RACE reads, holding one entry per CDR3 protein. The table lists some 560,000 distinct CDR3 sequences, approximately 21% of them singletons. The germline V gene has CDR1 DFQATT and CDR2 SNEGSKA (reference sequence). Unmatched junction bases numbered 5, after V lost 5 bases and J lost 9 bases. The CDR3 sequence is 14 residues long. Material: PBMCs, obtained 15 days after the yellow fever booster vaccination. The chain is built from TRBV20-1 and TRBJ2-1; TRBD2 aligns across 15 bases. The sequence derives from a man aged 25 to 45 who received the YFV17D yellow fever vaccine. CDR3 loop: CSAFPGLAGGEQFF. CDR3 bases: TGCAGTGCTTTCCCGGGACTAGCGGGAGGTGAGCAGTTCTTC.